The clone carrying this T cell receptor (beta chain) turned up a few times. Its antigen is unidentified. This entry is derived from a study of blood T cells in healthy people across ages. Whole-study findings and limits: Shifts in expanded clonotypes may have been confounded by donor CMV status, which was unknown.

Primers used in a second PCR of about 7 to 12 cycles were a sample-barcoded 5' primer and a J-beta primer mix. The template-switch adaptor, which had 12 random nucleotides, put a tag on each cDNA molecule. A single record per CDR3 protein comes from TCRdb applying MiXCR to the 5' RACE reads. The repertoire holds about 1,400,000 distinct CDR3 sequences, with 42% as singletons. Total RNA extracted from each sample amounted to at least 5.5 micrograms. The receptor's source is a woman aged 18 to 35 in good health. Material for sequencing was blood.

The CDR3 reads CASSSTGGFYGYTF. The CDR3, as DNA: TGCGCCAGCAGCTCGACAGGGGGTTTCTATGGCTACACCTTC. The chain has TRBV10-2 and TRBJ1-2, with 9 bases aligning to TRBD1. Germline V gene sequence: CDR1 WSHSY, CDR2 SAAADI. J gave up 4 bases and V 6 bases, and 6 bases lay outside the gene matches. The CDR3 loop spans 14 amino acids.